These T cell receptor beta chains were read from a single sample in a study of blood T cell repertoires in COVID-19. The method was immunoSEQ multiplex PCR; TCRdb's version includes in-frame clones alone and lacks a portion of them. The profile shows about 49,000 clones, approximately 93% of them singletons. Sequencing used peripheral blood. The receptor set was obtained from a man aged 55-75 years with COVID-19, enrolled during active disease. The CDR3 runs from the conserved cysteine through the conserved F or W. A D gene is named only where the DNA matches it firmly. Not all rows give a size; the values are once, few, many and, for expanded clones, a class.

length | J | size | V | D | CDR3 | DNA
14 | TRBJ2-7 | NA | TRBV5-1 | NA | CASSLAQGSYEQYF | TGCGCCAGCAGCTTGGCGCAGGGTTCCTACGAGCAGTACTTC
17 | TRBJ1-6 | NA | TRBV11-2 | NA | CASSLDLRRGDNSPLHF | TGTGCCAGCAGCTTAGATCTTCGGAGGGGTGATAATTCACCCCTCCACTTT
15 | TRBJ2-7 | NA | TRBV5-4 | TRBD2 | CASSLDSGSLYEQYF | TGTGCCAGCAGCTTGGATAGCGGGTCTCTCTACGAGCAGTACTTC
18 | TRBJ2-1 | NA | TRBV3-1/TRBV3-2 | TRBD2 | CASSQAYPGTSGDNEQFF | TGTGCCAGCAGCCAAGCCTATCCCGGGACTAGCGGGGACAATGAGCAGTTCTTC
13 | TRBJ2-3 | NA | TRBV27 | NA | CASRLAGTDTQYF | TGTGCCAGCAGGTTAGCGGGCACAGATACGCAGTATTTT
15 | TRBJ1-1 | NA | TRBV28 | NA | CASSPVDRRNTEAFF | TGTGCCAGCAGTCCCGTCGACAGGAGGAACACTGAAGCTTTCTTT
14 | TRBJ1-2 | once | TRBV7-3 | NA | CASSLSGGGYGYTF | TGTGCCAGCAGCCTCAGCGGGGGGGGCTATGGCTACACCTTC
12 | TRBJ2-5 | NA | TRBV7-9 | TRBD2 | CASSPAGETQYF | TGTGCCAGCAGCCCAGCGGGGGAGACCCAGTACTTC
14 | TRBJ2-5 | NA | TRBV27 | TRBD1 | CASSLWGQQETQYF | TGTGCCAGCAGTTTATGGGGACAGCAAGAGACCCAGTACTTC
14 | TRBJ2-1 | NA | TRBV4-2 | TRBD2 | CASSTRTSQGEQFF | TGTGCCAGCAGCACCCGGACTAGCCAGGGTGAGCAGTTCTTC
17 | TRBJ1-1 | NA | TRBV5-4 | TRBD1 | CASSFGRGIPSTTEAFF | TGTGCCAGCAGCTTCGGCAGGGGGATACCATCTACCACTGAAGCTTTCTTT
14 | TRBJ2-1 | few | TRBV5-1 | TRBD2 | CASSSQTSEVEQFF | TGCGCCAGCAGCTCCCAGACTAGCGAGGTTGAGCAGTTCTTC
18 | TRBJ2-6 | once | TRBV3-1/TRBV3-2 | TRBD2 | CASSQERLAGTGANVLTF | TGTGCCAGCAGCCAAGAACGACTAGCGGGGACTGGGGCCAACGTCCTGACTTTC
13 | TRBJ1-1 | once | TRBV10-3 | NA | CAISESGGTEAFF | TGTGCCATCAGTGAGTCAGGGGGCACTGAAGCTTTCTTT
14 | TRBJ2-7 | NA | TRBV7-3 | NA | CASSLRAVLYEQYF | TGTGCCAGCAGCTTGAGGGCGGTACTCTACGAGCAGTACTTC
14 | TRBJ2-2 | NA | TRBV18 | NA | CASSPRTGTGELFF | TGTGCCAGCTCACCACGAACCGGCACCGGGGAGCTGTTTTTT
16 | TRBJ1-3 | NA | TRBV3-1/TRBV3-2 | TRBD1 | CASSPYRTGGGNTIYF | TGTGCCAGCAGCCCTTATCGTACAGGGGGAGGAAACACCATATATTTT
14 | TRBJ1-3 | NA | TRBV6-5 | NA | CASSYRGTGNTIYF | TGTGCCAGCAGTTATCGGGGGACTGGAAACACCATATATTTT
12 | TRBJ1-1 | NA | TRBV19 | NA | CASSIGSGRSFF | TGTGCCAGTAGTATAGGGTCAGGGAGGTCTTTCTTT
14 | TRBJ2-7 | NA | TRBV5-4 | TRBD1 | CASSPKLQGNEQYF | TGTGCCAGCAGCCCAAAGTTACAGGGGAACGAGCAGTACTTC
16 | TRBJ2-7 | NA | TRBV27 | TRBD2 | CASSSYLLAGTYGQYF | TGTGCCAGCAGTTCTTACCTACTAGCGGGAACCTACGGGCAGTACTTC
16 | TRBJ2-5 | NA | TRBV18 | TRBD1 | CASSPVPGQGRETQYF | TGTGCCAGCTCACCCGTCCCGGGACAGGGACGAGAGACCCAGTACTTC
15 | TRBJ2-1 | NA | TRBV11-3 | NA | CASSLAGVAYNEQFF | TGTGCCAGCAGCTTAGCCGGGGTCGCCTACAATGAGCAGTTCTTC
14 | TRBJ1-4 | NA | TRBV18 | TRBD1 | CASSPGQGNEKLFF | TGTGCCAGCTCACCGGGACAGGGGAATGAAAAACTGTTTTTT
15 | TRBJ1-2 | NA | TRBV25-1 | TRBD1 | CASSERTGANYGYTF | TGTGCCAGCAGTGAACGGACAGGGGCCAACTATGGCTACACCTTC
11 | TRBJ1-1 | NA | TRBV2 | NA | CASSVGTEAFF | TGTGCCAGCAGTGTCGGGACAGAAGCTTTCTTT
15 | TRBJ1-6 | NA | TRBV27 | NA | CASRERTFGNSPLHF | TGTGCCAGCAGAGAGAGGACTTTCGGCAATTCACCCCTCCACTTT
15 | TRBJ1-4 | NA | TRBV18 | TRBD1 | CASSASGTGTEKLFF | TGTGCCAGCTCAGCGTCCGGGACAGGGACTGAAAAACTGTTTTTT